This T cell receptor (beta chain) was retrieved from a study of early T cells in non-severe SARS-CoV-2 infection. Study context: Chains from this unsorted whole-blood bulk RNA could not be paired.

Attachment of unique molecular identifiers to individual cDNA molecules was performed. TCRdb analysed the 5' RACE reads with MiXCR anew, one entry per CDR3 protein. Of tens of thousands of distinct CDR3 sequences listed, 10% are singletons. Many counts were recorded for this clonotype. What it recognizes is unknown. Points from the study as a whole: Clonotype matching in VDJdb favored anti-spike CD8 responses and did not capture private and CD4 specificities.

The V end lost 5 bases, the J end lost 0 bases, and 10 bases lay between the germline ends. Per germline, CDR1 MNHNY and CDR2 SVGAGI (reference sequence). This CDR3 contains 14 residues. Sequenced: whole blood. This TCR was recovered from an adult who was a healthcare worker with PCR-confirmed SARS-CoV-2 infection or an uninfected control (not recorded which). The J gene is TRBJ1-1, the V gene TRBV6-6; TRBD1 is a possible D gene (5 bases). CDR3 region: CASSPTEMNTEAFF. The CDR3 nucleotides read TGTGCCAGCAGTCCGACAGAGATGAACACTGAAGCTTTCTTT.